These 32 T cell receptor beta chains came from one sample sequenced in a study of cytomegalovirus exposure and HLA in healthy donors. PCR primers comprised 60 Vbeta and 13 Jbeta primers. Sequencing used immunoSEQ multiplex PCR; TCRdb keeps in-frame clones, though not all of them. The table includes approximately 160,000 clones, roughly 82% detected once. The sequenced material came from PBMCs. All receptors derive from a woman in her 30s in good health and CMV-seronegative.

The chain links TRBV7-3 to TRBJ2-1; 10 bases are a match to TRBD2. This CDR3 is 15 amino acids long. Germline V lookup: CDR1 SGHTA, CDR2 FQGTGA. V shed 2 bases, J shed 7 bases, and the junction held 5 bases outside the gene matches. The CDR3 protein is CASSLVLAGRNEQFF. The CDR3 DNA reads TGTGCCAGCAGCTTAGTACTAGCGGGAAGGAATGAGCAGTTCTTC.

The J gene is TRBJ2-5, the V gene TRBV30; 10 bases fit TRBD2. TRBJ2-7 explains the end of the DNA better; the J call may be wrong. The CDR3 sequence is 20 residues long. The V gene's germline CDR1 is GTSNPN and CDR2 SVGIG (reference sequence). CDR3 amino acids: CAWSVLVRRGSGRAFYEQYF. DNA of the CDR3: TGTGCCTGGAGTGTACTAGTACGGCGAGGGAGCGGGAGGGCCTTCTACGAGCAGTACTTC.

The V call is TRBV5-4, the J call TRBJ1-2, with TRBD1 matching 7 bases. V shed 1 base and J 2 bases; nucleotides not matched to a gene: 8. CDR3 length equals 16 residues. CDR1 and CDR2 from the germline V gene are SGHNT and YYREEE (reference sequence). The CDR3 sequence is CASSLRDSLPNYGYTF. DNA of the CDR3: TGTGCCAGCAGCTTGCGGGACAGCCTACCGAACTATGGCTACACCTTC.

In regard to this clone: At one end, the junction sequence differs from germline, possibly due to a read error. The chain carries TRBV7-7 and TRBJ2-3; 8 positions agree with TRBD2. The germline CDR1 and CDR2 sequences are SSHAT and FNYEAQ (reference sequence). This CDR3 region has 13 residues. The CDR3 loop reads CASSLAGRDTQYF. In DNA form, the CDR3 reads TGTGCTAGCAGCTTAGCGGGGAGGGATACGCAGTATTTT.

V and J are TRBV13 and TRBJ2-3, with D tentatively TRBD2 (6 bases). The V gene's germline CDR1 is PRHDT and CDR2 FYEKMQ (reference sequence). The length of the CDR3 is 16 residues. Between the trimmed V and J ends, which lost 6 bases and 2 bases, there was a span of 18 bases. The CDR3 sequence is CASSWQGGPNTDTQYF. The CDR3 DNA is TGTGCCAGCAGTTGGCAAGGAGGGCCAAACACAGATACGCAGTATTTT.

The CDR3 DNA reads as TGTGCCAGCAGCCCAGCCTGGAGGAACACTGAAGCTTTCTTT. This codes for CASSPAWRNTEAFF. The V and J genes are TRBV13 and TRBJ1-1; D ambiguous. The CDR3 contains 14 residues. V was pared by 5 bases and J by 1 base, with 11 bases between. Germline-derived CDR1 and CDR2 are PRHDT and FYEKMQ (reference sequence). Full variable domain (outside the CDR3, taken from reference TRBV13 and TRBJ1-1): AAGVIQSPRHLIKEKRETATLKCYPIPRHDTVYWYQQGPGQDPQFLISFYEKMQSDKGSIPDRFSAQQFSDYHSELNMSSLELGDSALYFCASSPAWRNTEAFFGQGTRLTVV.

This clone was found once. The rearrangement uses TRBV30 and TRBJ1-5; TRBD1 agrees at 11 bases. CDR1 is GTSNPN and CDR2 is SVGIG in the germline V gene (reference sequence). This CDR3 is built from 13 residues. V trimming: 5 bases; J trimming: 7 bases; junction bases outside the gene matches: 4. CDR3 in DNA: TGTGCCTGGCGGACAGGGGGCGACCAGCCCCAGCATTTT. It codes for CAWRTGGDQPQHF.

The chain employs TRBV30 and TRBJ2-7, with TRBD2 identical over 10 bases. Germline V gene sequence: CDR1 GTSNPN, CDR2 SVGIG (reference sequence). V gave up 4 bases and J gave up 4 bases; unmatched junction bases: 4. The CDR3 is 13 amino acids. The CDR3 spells CAWTSGSGYEQYF. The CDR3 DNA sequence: TGTGCCTGGACTAGCGGGAGTGGGTACGAGCAGTACTTC.

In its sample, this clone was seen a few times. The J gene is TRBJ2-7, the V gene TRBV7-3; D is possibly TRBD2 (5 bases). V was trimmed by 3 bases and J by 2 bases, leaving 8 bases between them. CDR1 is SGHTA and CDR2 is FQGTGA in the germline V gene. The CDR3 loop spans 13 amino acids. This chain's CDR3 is CASSLGRAYEQYF. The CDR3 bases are TGTGCCAGCAGCTTGGGGAGAGCCTACGAGCAGTACTTC.

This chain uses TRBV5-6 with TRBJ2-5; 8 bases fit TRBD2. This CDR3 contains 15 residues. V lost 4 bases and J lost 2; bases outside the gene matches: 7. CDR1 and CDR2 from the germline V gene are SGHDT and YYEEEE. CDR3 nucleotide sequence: TGTGCCAGCAGCGAAGGACTAGCTCCTCAAGAGACCCAGTACTTC. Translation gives CASSEGLAPQETQYF.

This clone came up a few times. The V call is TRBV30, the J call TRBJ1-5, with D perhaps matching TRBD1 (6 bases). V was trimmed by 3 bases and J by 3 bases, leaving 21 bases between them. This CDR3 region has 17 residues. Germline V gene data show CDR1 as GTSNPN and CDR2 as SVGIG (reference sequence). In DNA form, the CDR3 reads TGTGCCTGGAGGAAATCGGGGGGGCGGCTCGACAATCAGCCCCAGCATTTT. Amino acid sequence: CAWRKSGGRLDNQPQHF.

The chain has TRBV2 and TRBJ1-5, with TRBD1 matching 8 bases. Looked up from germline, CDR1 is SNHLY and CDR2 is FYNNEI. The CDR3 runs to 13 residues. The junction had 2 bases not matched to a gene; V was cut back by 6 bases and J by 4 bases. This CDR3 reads CASSRDRNQPQHF. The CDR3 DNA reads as TGTGCCAGCAGCCGGGACAGGAATCAGCCCCAGCATTTT.

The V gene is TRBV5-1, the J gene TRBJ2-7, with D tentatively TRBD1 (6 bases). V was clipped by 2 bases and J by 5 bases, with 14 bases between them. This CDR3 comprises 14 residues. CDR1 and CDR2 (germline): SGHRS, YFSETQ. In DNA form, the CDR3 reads TGCGCCAGCAGCTTTCAGGGGACGGCAAACGAGCAGTACTTC. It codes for CASSFQGTANEQYF.

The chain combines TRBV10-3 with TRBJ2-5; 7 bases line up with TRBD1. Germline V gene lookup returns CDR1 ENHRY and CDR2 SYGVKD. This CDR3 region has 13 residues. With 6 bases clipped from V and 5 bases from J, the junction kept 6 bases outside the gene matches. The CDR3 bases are TGTGCCATCAGCACTCACAGGGGTGAGACCCAGTACTTC. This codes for CAISTHRGETQYF.

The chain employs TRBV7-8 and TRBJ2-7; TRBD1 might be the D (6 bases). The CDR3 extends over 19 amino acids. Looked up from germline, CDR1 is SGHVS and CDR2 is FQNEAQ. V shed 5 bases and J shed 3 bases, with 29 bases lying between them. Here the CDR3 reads CASSRGSAGENGKYYEQYF. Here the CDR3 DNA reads TGTGCCAGCAGCCGGGGTAGCGCAGGGGAAAACGGCAAATACTACGAGCAGTACTTC.

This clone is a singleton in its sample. The CDR3 is CASSLVGDQETQYF. Here the CDR3 DNA reads TGCGCCAGCAGCTTGGTCGGTGATCAAGAGACCCAGTACTTC. The V call is TRBV5-1, the J call TRBJ2-5, with D hard to call. V was shortened by 0 bases and J by 2 bases, with 8 bases between the two germline ends. The CDR3 spans 14 residues. CDR1 SGHRS and CDR2 YFSETQ come from the germline V gene. The complete variable domain, with remaining parts taken from reference TRBV5-1 and TRBJ2-5, reads KAGVTQTPRYLIKTRGQQVTLSCSPISGHRSVSWYQQTPGQGLQFLFEYFSETQRNKGNFPGRFSGRQFSNSRSEMNVSTLELGDSALYLCASSLVGDQETQYFGPGTRLLVL.

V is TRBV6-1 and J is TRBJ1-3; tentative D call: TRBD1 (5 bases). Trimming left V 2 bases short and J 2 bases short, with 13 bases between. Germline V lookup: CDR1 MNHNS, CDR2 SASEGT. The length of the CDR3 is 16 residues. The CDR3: CASSESVGGTGNTIYF. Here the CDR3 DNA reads TGTGCCAGCAGTGAATCCGTCGGGGGGACTGGAAACACCATATATTTT.

CDR3 loop: CASSPDRGHYGYTF. Here the CDR3 DNA reads TGTGCCAGCAGCCCGGACAGGGGGCACTATGGCTACACCTTC. This chain uses TRBV4-2 with TRBJ1-2, with 11 bases lining up with TRBD1. The J segment lost 3 bases and the V segment lost 4 bases, leaving 1 base of the junction unmatched. The CDR3 consists of 14 residues. CDR1 and CDR2 (germline): LGHNA, YNFKEQ.

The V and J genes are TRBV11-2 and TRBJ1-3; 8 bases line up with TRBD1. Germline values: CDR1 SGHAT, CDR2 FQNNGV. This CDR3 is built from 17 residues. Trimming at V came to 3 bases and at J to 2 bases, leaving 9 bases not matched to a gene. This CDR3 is CASSLYPDRGTGNTIYF. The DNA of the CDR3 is TGTGCCAGCAGCTTGTACCCTGACAGGGGAACTGGAAACACCATATATTTT.

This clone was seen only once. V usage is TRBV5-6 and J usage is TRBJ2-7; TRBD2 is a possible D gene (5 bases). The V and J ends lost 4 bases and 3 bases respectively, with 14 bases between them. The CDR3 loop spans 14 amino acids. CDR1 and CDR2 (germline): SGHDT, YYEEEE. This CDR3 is CASSIRSGLYEQYF. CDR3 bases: TGTGCCAGCAGCATCCGAAGCGGTCTCTACGAGCAGTACTTC.

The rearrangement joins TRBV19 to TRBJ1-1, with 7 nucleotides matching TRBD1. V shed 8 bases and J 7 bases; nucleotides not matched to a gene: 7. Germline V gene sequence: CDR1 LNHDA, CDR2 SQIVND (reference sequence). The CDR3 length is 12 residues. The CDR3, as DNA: TGTGCCAGTGGGACAGTACCTGATGAAGCTTTCTTT. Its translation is CASGTVPDEAFF. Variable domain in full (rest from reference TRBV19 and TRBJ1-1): DGGITQSPKYLFRKEGQNVTLSCEQNLNHDAMYWYRQDPGQGLRLIYYSQIVNDFQKGDIAEGYSVSREKKESFPLTVTSAQKNPTAFYLCASGTVPDEAFFGQGTRLTVV.

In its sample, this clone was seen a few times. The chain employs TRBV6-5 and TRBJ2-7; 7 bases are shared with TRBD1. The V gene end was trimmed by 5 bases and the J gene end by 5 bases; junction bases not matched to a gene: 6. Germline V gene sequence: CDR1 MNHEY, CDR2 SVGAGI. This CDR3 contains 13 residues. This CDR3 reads CASSRQGVNEQYF. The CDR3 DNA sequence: TGTGCCAGCAGTAGGCAGGGGGTCAACGAGCAGTACTTC.

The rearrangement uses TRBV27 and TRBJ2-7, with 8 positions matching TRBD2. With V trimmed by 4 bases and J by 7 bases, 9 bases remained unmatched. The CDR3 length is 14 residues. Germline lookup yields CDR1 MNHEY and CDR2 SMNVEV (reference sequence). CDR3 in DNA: TGTGCCAGCAGTTCTGGGACTAGGCTTAGGGAGCAGTACTTC. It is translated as CASSSGTRLREQYF.

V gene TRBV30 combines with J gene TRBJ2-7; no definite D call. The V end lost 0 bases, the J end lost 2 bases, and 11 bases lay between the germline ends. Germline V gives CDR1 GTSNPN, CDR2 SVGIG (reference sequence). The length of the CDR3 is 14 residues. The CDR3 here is CAWSVRPGTYEQYF. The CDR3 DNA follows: TGTGCCTGGAGTGTAAGACCGGGTACCTACGAGCAGTACTTC.

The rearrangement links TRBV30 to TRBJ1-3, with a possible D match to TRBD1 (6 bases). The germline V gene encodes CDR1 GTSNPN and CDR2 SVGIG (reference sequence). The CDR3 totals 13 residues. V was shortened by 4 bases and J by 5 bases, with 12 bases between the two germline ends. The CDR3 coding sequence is TGTGCCTGGACACAGGGTTTTCGAAACACCATATATTTT. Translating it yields CAWTQGFRNTIYF.

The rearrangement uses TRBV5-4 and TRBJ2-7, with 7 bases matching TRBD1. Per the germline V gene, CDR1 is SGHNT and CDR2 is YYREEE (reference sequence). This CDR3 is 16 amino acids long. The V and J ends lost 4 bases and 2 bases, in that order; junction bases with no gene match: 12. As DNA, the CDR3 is TGTGCCAGCAGCCCGAGGGGGACAGCGGCAACCTACGAGCAGTACTTC. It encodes CASSPRGTAATYEQYF. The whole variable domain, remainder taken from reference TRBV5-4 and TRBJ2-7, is ETGVTQSPTHLIKTRGQQVTLRCSSQSGHNTVSWYQQALGQGPQFIFQYYREEENGRGNFPPRFSGLQFPNYSSELNVNALELDDSALYLCASSPRGTAATYEQYFGPGTRLTVT.

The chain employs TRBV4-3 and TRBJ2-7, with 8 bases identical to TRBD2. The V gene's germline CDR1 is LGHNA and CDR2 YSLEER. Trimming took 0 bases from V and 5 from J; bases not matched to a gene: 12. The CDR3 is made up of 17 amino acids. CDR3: CASSQEGSERESNEQYF. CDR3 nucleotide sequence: TGCGCCAGCAGCCAAGAAGGGTCCGAGCGGGAGTCCAACGAGCAGTACTTC.

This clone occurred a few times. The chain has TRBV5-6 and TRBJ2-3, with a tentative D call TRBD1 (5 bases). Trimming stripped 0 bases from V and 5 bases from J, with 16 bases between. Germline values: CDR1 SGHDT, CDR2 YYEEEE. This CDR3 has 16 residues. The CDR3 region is CASSLAGDPQGDTQYF. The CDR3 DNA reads TGTGCCAGCAGCTTGGCGGGCGATCCTCAGGGAGATACGCAGTATTTT.

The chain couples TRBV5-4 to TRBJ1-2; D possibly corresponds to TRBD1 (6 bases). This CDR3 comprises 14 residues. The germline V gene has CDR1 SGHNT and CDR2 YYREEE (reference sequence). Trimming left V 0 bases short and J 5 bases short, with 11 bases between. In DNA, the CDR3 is TGTGCCAGCAGCTTGGCGGGACATTCGTATGGCTACACCTTC. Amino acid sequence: CASSLAGHSYGYTF.

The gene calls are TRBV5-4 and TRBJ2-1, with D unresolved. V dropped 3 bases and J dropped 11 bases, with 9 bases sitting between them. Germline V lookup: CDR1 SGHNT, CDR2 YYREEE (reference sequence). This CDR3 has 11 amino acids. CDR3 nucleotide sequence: TGTGCCAGCAGCTCCCAATGGCAGCAGTTCTTC. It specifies CASSSQWQQFF.

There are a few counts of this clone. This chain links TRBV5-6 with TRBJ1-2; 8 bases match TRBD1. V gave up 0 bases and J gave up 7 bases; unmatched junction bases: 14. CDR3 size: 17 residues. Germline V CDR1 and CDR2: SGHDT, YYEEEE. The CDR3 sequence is CASSLVPVGQGASGYTF. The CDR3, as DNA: TGTGCCAGCAGCTTGGTGCCCGTAGGCCAGGGGGCTAGTGGCTACACCTTC.

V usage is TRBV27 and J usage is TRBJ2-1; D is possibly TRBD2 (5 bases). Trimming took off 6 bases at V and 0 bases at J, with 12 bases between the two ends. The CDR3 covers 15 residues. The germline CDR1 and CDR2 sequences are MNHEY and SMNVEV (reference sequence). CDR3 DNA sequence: TGTGCCAGCAGACTGGACGGAGGCTCCTACAATGAGCAGTTCTTC. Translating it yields CASRLDGGSYNEQFF.